This T cell receptor (beta chain) was documented in a study of blood T cell repertoires in COVID-19. The wider study: Collection of acute and convalescent COVID-19 samples took place in the United States, Italy and Spain.

V shed 3 bases and J shed 1 base, with 14 bases lying between them. The CDR3 runs 16 residues. CDR1 and CDR2 (germline): MDHEN, SYDVKM. Clones were sequenced by immunoSEQ multiplex PCR, and TCRdb holds only the in-frame ones, with some missing. The table has approximately 220,000 clones, around 85% seen once. The origin of this receptor is a woman in her fifties or sixties with acute or convalescent COVID-19. The chain is built from TRBV28 and TRBJ2-3, with D tentatively TRBD1 (6 bases). The sequenced sample was peripheral blood. The DNA of the CDR3 is TGTGCCAGCAGTTTGGCAGGGGCCTCTGGCACAGATACGCAGTATTTT. Translating it yields CASSLAGASGTDTQYF.